The 27 T cell receptor beta chains listed next were all sequenced from one sample in a study of cytomegalovirus exposure and HLA in healthy donors. PCR involved 60 Vbeta and 13 Jbeta primers. Sequencing used immunoSEQ multiplex PCR; TCRdb keeps in-frame clones, though not all of them. This sample carries about 170,000 clones, approximately 79% of them seen once, and the ten largest clones take about 2.5%. Sequences were obtained from PBMCs. The source of these receptors is a male donor in good health and CMV-seronegative.

This clone was counted a few times. The genes are TRBV11-2 and TRBJ1-2; a possible D gene is TRBD1 (5 bases). Germline loops: CDR1 SGHAT, CDR2 FQNNGV. CDR3 length: 15 amino acids. With 1 base removed from V and 4 bases from J, the gap between germline ends came to 13 bases. CDR3 amino acids: CASSLVSQGTYGYTF. The DNA of the CDR3 is TGTGCCAGCAGCTTAGTGTCGCAGGGCACCTATGGCTACACCTTC.

V is TRBV29-1 and J is TRBJ1-1; D is perhaps TRBD1 (5 bases). Germline V gene sequence: CDR1 SQVTM, CDR2 ANQGSEA. The V end lost 2 bases, the J end lost 1 base, and 8 bases lay between the germline ends. CDR3 length equals 13 residues. The CDR3 DNA follows: TGCAGCGTTGAAAACGGGGGGAACACTGAAGCTTTCTTT. Its translation is CSVENGGNTEAFF.

V is TRBV7-2 and J is TRBJ2-5; D is undetermined. Per germline, CDR1 SGHTA and CDR2 FQGNSA. V dropped 5 bases and J dropped 5 bases, with 6 bases sitting between them. The CDR3 contains 11 residues. This chain's CDR3 is CASSRRETQYF. DNA of the CDR3: TGTGCCAGCAGCCGTCGGGAGACCCAGTACTTC.

This clone showed up just a few times. V and J are TRBV5-6 and TRBJ2-1; TRBD2 agrees at 7 bases. Trimming cost V 4 bases and J 10 bases; bases outside gene matches: 8. The CDR3 extends over 13 amino acids. From germline, CDR1 is SGHDT and CDR2 YYEEEE. The CDR3 spells CASSPRLAGEQFF. CDR3 nucleotide sequence: TGTGCCAGCAGCCCCCGACTAGCTGGCGAGCAGTTCTTC.

The chain couples TRBV7-9 to TRBJ2-3; TRBD2 agrees at 8 bases. CDR1 and CDR2 (germline): SEHNR, FQNEAQ (reference sequence). The V gene end was trimmed by 5 bases and the J gene end by 3 bases; junction bases not matched to a gene: 10. This CDR3 region has 16 residues. Written as DNA, the CDR3 is TGTGCCAGCAGCCAGCCGACGGGACTAGGTACAGATACGCAGTATTTT. Amino acids: CASSQPTGLGTDTQYF.

This chain connects TRBV6-1 to TRBJ1-2; 7 bases fit TRBD1. The CDR3 length is 16 residues. In germline, CDR1 is MNHNS, CDR2 SASEGT. J lost 4 bases, V lost 4 bases, and 12 bases had no gene match. The CDR3 loop is CASSAVGQGGLYGYTF. The CDR3 nucleotides are TGTGCCAGCAGTGCCGTTGGGCAGGGGGGCCTCTATGGCTACACCTTC.

The chain has TRBV4-3 and TRBJ2-7; 7 bases are shared with TRBD1. V was clipped by 0 bases and J by 3 bases; unmatched bases: 8. CDR1 is LGHNA, CDR2 YSLEER, per germline. CDR3 length equals 16 residues. The CDR3 DNA reads TGCGCCAGCAGCCAAGATCAGGGACAGACCTTCTACGAGCAGTACTTC. This gives the protein CASSQDQGQTFYEQYF.

V and J are TRBV2 and TRBJ2-3, with 8 positions matching TRBD2. Germline assignment: CDR1 SNHLY and CDR2 FYNNEI. J gave up 0 bases and V 3 bases, and 5 bases lay outside the gene matches. The CDR3 loop spans 16 amino acids. The chain's CDR3 is CASSDLAGPSTDTQYF. The CDR3 DNA reads as TGTGCCAGCAGTGATCTAGCGGGCCCTAGCACAGATACGCAGTATTTT.

The chain is built from TRBV5-1 and TRBJ2-1, with TRBD1 matching 8 bases. CDR3 length equals 14 residues. V lost 5 bases and J lost 1; bases outside the gene matches: 2. Germline V gene data show CDR1 as SGHRS and CDR2 as YFSETQ. In DNA, the CDR3 is TGCGCCAGCAGGTGGACAGGGTCCTACAATGAGCAGTTCTTC. It is translated as CASRWTGSYNEQFF. The variable domain in full, completed from reference TRBV5-1 and TRBJ2-1, reads KAGVTQTPRYLIKTRGQQVTLSCSPISGHRSVSWYQQTPGQGLQFLFEYFSETQRNKGNFPGRFSGRQFSNSRSEMNVSTLELGDSALYLCASRWTGSYNEQFFGPGTRLTVL.

This chain links TRBV6-1 with TRBJ2-7; possible D gene TRBD1, 5 bases. The V end lost 3 bases, the J end lost 5 bases, and 23 bases lay between the germline ends. The CDR3 is made up of 17 amino acids. Germline V gene lookup returns CDR1 MNHNS and CDR2 SASEGT. The CDR3 protein is CASSDSLRQIALHEQYF. The CDR3 DNA follows: TGTGCCAGCAGTGATTCCCTGAGACAGATCGCTCTACACGAGCAGTACTTC.

This clone was counted once. The sample carries other DNA sequences with the same CDR3. The chain has TRBV2 and TRBJ2-1; 8 bases are a match to TRBD1. CDR3 length equals 14 residues. Germline-derived CDR1 and CDR2 are SNHLY and FYNNEI. V trimming: 5 bases; J trimming: 4 bases; junction bases outside the gene matches: 4. The CDR3 sequence: CASSSGGTYNEQFF. DNA for the CDR3: TGTGCCAGCAGTTCAGGGGGCACTTACAATGAGCAGTTCTTC.

CDR3 DNA sequence: TGCGCCAGCAGCTCCGCGGGGTGGAACACTGAAGCTTTCTTT. Amino acid sequence: CASSSAGWNTEAFF. The chain links TRBV5-1 to TRBJ1-1; D not certain. This CDR3 is 14 amino acids long. Per the germline V gene, CDR1 is SGHRS and CDR2 is YFSETQ. Trimming removed 3 bases from V and 1 base from J, with 10 bases in between.

The rearrangement uses TRBV5-1 and TRBJ2-1, with a possible D match to TRBD2 (5 bases). V shed 0 bases and J shed 5 bases, with 15 bases lying between them. Germline CDR1 reads SGHRS; CDR2 reads YFSETQ. The CDR3 covers 16 residues. CDR3 loop: CASSLDSGSPNNEQFF. The CDR3 DNA reads as TGCGCCAGCAGCTTGGATTCGGGGAGCCCAAACAATGAGCAGTTCTTC.

The chain is built from TRBV5-1 and TRBJ1-4; tentatively, D is TRBD1 (6 bases). Trimming stripped 7 bases from V and 2 bases from J, with 12 bases between. This CDR3 contains 14 residues. In germline, CDR1 is SGHRS, CDR2 YFSETQ. This CDR3 is CASGPTGTNEKLFF. CDR3 sequence (DNA): TGCGCCAGCGGCCCTACAGGGACTAATGAAAAACTGTTTTTT.

The chain uses TRBV6-5 and TRBJ1-2, with D unresolved. V was pared by 6 bases and J by 4 bases, with 9 bases between. Germline CDR1 MNHEY, CDR2 SVGAGI. This CDR3 region has 12 residues. The CDR3, as DNA: TGTGCCAGCAGCGACACAAGCTATGGCTACACCTTC. Translation: CASSDTSYGYTF.

The V and J genes are TRBV11-2 and TRBJ1-6; 7 nucleotides line up with TRBD1. CDR1 is SGHAT and CDR2 is FQNNGV in the germline V gene. This CDR3 has 15 amino acids. With V trimmed by 1 base and J by 7 bases, 4 bases remained unmatched. The CDR3, as DNA: TGTGCCAGCAGCTTAGTCCCAGGGGGAAATTCACCCCTCCACTTT. Its protein product is CASSLVPGGNSPLHF.

The V and J genes are TRBV27 and TRBJ1-2; D is ambiguous. V shed 4 bases and J shed 6 bases, with 12 bases lying between them. Per germline, CDR1 MNHEY and CDR2 SMNVEV (reference sequence). The CDR3 consists of 13 residues. CDR3 sequence reads: CASSSASADGYTF. CDR3 sequence (DNA): TGTGCCAGCAGTTCGGCGTCTGCGGATGGCTACACCTTC.

The chain links TRBV28 to TRBJ1-2; D is possibly TRBD1 (6 bases). Deletions cut 4 bases from V and 4 bases from J, with 16 bases between. CDR3 size: 15 residues. CDR1 is MDHEN, CDR2 SYDVKM, per germline. The CDR3 bases are TGTGCCAGCAGTTGGGGGGGGCGGGGAAGCTATGGCTACACCTTC. This sequence encodes CASSWGGRGSYGYTF.

The J gene is TRBJ1-6, the V gene TRBV11-2; D is ambiguous. The CDR3 runs to 13 residues. CDR1 SGHAT and CDR2 FQNNGV come from the germline V gene. V dropped 1 base and J dropped 8 bases, with 6 bases sitting between them. This chain's CDR3 is CASSLVRYSPLHF. The DNA for the CDR3 is TGTGCCAGCAGCTTAGTCAGATATTCACCCCTCCACTTT.

The chain has TRBV5-6 and TRBJ2-2; the match to TRBD1 covers 8 bases. CDR3 length equals 17 residues. CDR1 and CDR2 (germline): SGHDT, YYEEEE. The ends lost 3 bases at V and 5 bases at J; junction bases unmatched: 12. The CDR3 nucleotides are TGTGCCAGCAGCTACCCAACCGGGACAGGTGGTACCGGGGAGCTGTTTTTT. It codes for CASSYPTGTGGTGELFF.

V usage is TRBV10-3 and J usage is TRBJ2-7; no definite D call. V dropped 0 bases and J dropped 5 bases, with 11 bases sitting between them. CDR1 and CDR2 from the germline V gene are ENHRY and SYGVKD. CDR3 length equals 14 residues. The CDR3 spells CAISESGFRDEQYF. The CDR3 coding sequence is TGTGCCATCAGTGAGTCAGGTTTTCGGGACGAGCAGTACTTC.

The rearrangement links TRBV2 to TRBJ1-2, with 7 nucleotides matching TRBD1. The germline V gene has CDR1 SNHLY and CDR2 FYNNEI. Germline trimming cut 6 bases from V and 8 bases from J; bases unmatched to any gene: 12. The CDR3 contains 14 residues. CDR3 in DNA: TGTGCCAGCAGGGCCGACGGAGGGGGCGGGGGCTACACCTTC. Residues: CASRADGGGGGYTF.

The chain carries TRBV11-2 and TRBJ2-3; 9 nucleotides match TRBD1. Germline V gene lookup returns CDR1 SGHAT and CDR2 FQNNGV. Trimming removed 0 bases from V and 4 bases from J; junction bases left unmatched: 5. CDR3 length: 16 amino acids. The DNA of the CDR3 is TGTGCCAGCAGCTTAGATAGGGACAGGGCCCCAGATACGCAGTATTTT. It yields the protein CASSLDRDRAPDTQYF.

The gene calls are TRBV7-2 and TRBJ1-5; weak D call: TRBD1 (5 bases). Looked up from germline, CDR1 is SGHTA and CDR2 is FQGNSA. Trimming removed 2 bases from V and 7 bases from J, with 12 bases in between. The CDR3 loop spans 14 amino acids. The CDR3 loop reads CASSLQGQGQPQHF. As DNA, the CDR3 is TGTGCCAGCAGCTTACAGGGTCAGGGACAGCCCCAGCATTTT.

The chain is built from TRBV4-1 and TRBJ2-5; TRBD2 matches at 7 bases. There are 14 residues in the CDR3. V lost 1 base to trimming and J lost 5 bases; unmatched junction nucleotides: 4. Per germline, CDR1 MGHRA and CDR2 YSYEKL. The CDR3 protein is CASSQGTSEETQYF. CDR3 DNA: TGCGCCAGCAGCCAAGGGACTAGTGAGGAGACCCAGTACTTC.

This rearrangement joins TRBV4-2 to TRBJ1-6, with 9 bases that match TRBD1. Germline V gene sequence: CDR1 LGHNA, CDR2 YNFKEQ. This CDR3 spans 16 amino acids. V was clipped by 0 bases and J by 9 bases; unmatched bases: 6. The CDR3 nucleotides read TGTGCCAGCAGCCAAGAGTTCGGGACAGGGTTTTCACCCCTCCACTTT. This translates into CASSQEFGTGFSPLHF.

This clone was observed a handful of times. This sequence joins TRBV2 and TRBJ1-5, with 10 bases identical to TRBD1. The ends lost 0 bases at V and 6 bases at J; junction bases unmatched: 5. Germline V gene lookup returns CDR1 SNHLY and CDR2 FYNNEI. The CDR3 extends over 16 amino acids. Here the CDR3 DNA reads TGTGCCAGCAGTGAAGCGGAGGGGACAGGGGTTCAGCCCCAGCATTTT. Translated: CASSEAEGTGVQPQHF. The full variable domain, with the rest looked up from reference TRBV2 and TRBJ1-5, is EPEVTQTPSHQVTQMGQEVILRCVPISNHLYFYWYRQILGQKVEFLVSFYNNEISEKSEIFDDQFSVERPDGSNFTLKIRSTKLEDSAMYFCASSEAEGTGVQPQHFGDGTRLSIL.